This T cell receptor (beta chain) came from a study of T cells in tuberculosis. Study results and caveats: Some low-affinity tetramer-binding T cells may be absent from this sample.

Chain pairing is unknown; alpha and beta were sequenced separately. Clones were sequenced by immunoSEQ multiplex PCR, and TCRdb holds only the in-frame ones, with some missing. The table shows 61,000 or so clones, with around 86% occurring only once. Sorting used thawed, overnight-rested PBMC stained with anti-CD3, a viability dye and GMM-loaded CD1B tetramer. The CD1B tetramers carried C32 glucose monomycolate purified from Rhodococcus equi. Tetramer-negative cells, about 97,000 per donor, were also sorted. The ends were cut back, 0 bases at V and 5 bases at J, with 8 bases in the middle. CDR3 length equals 13 residues. Germline V CDR1 and CDR2: LNHNV, YYDKDF (reference sequence).

This chain joins TRBV15 and TRBJ2-7; possibly TRBD1 for D (5 bases). Sequencing used CD1b-GMM tetramer-negative cells sorted from PBMCs. The clonotype was recovered from an adult woman with latent tuberculosis. CDR3 nucleotide sequence: TGTGCCACCAGCAGAGATCTAGGGGACGAGCAGTACTTC. Protein sequence: CATSRDLGDEQYF.